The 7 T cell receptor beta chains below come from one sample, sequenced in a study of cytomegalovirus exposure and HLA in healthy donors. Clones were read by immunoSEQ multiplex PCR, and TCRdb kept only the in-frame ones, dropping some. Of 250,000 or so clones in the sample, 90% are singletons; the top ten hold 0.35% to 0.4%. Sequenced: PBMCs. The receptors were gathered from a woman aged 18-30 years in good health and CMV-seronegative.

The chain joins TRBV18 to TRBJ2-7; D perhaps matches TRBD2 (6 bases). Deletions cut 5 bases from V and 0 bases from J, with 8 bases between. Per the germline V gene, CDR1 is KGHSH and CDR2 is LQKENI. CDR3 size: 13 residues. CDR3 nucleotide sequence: TGTGCCAGCTCATCGGGGGACTCCTACGAGCAGTACGTC. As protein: CASSSGDSYEQYV.

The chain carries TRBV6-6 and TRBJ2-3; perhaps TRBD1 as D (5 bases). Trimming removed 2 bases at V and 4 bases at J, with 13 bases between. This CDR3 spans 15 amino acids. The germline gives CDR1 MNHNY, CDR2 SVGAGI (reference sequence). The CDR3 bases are TGTGCCAGCAGTTACGGGGCAGGTCGCCCAGATACGCAGTATTTT. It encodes CASSYGAGRPDTQYF.

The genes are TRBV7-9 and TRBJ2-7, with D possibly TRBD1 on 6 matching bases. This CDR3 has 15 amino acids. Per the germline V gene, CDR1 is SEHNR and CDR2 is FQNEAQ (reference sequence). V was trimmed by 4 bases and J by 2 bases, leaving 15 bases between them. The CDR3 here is CASSSLAGAAYEQYF. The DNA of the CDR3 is TGTGCCAGCAGCTCACTGGCAGGGGCCGCCTACGAGCAGTACTTC. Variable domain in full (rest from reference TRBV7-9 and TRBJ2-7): DTGVSQNPRHKITKRGQNVTFRCDPISEHNRLYWYRQTLGQGPEFLTYFQNEAQLEKSRLLSDRFSAERPKGSFSTLEIQRTEQGDSAMYLCASSSLAGAAYEQYFGPGTRLTVT.

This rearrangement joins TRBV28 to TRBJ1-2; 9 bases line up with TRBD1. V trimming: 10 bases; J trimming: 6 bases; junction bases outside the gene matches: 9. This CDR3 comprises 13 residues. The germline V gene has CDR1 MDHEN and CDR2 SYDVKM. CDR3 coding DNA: TGTGCCACTCCGGGACAGGGATACGATGGCTACACCTTC. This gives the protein CATPGQGYDGYTF.

Here the CDR3 DNA reads TGTGCCAGCCTGAGTAGCGGGAGGGATACGCAGTATTTT. Encoded protein: CASLSSGRDTQYF. This chain connects TRBV11-2 to TRBJ2-3, with 10 nucleotides matching TRBD2. With V trimmed by 8 bases and J by 6 bases, 5 bases remained unmatched. The CDR3 loop spans 13 amino acids. The germline V gene encodes CDR1 SGHAT and CDR2 FQNNGV.

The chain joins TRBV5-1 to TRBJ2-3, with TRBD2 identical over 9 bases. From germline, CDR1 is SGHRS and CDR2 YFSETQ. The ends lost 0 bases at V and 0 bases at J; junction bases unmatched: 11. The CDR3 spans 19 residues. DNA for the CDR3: TGCGCCAGCAGCTTGGGTCTAGCGGGACTCCGAACGAGCACAGATACGCAGTATTTT. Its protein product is CASSLGLAGLRTSTDTQYF.

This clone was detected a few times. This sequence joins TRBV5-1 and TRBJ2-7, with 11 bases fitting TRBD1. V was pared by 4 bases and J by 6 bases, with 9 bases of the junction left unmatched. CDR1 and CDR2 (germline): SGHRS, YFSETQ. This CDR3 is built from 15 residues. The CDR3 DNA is TGCGCCAGCAGCCTGGGACAGGGGGGATTCATCGAGCAGTACGTC. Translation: CASSLGQGGFIEQYV.